The 28 T cell receptor beta chains below come from one sample, sequenced in a study of T cell responses to AZD1222 COVID-19 vaccine. Generated by immunoSEQ multiplex PCR, the TCRdb table keeps only in-frame clones and is missing some. The sample includes tens of thousands of clones, around 82% of them seen just once. This material consisted of peripheral blood, taken on day 0 of AZD1222 vaccination. Every receptor here comes from an adult in good health.

This clone was seen a single time. The rearrangement joins TRBV7-8 to TRBJ2-1; the match to TRBD1 covers 9 bases. The CDR3 contains 16 residues. With 2 bases clipped from V and 3 bases from J, the junction kept 5 bases outside the gene matches. Looked up from germline, CDR1 is SGHVS and CDR2 is FQNEAQ. For the CDR3, the DNA is TGTGCCAGCAGCTTATCCCGGACAGGGGTCTACAATGAGCAGTTCTTC. Translation: CASSLSRTGVYNEQFF.

The CDR3 loop is CATSDAHGTKPYEQYF. CDR3 in DNA: TGTGCCACCAGTGATGCTCACGGGACGAAACCATACGAGCAGTACTTC. The chain employs TRBV24-1 and TRBJ2-7; TRBD1 or TRBD2 may be the D gene (5 bases each). The germline V gene encodes CDR1 KGHDR and CDR2 SFDVKD. The V end lost 3 bases, the J end lost 4 bases, and 18 bases lay between the germline ends. The CDR3 covers 16 residues.

A single count supports this clone. The chain links TRBV28 to TRBJ1-1; D is unresolved. The CDR3 loop spans 15 amino acids. Trimming shortened V by 7 bases and J by 0 bases, and 15 bases separated the two germline ends. CDR1 and CDR2 (germline): MDHEN, SYDVKM. The CDR3 nucleotides are TGTGCCAGCATCAATGCTGGACCTATGAACACTGAAGCTTTCTTT. Amino acid sequence: CASINAGPMNTEAFF.

V is TRBV19 and J is TRBJ2-7, with 7 nucleotides matching TRBD2. This CDR3 region has 11 residues. The germline V gene has CDR1 LNHDA and CDR2 SQIVND (reference sequence). V was clipped by 6 bases and J by 4 bases; unmatched bases: 0. CDR3 in DNA: TGTGCCAGTAGCGGGAGGTACGAGCAGTACTTC. Translated: CASSGRYEQYF.

About this clone itself: One junction end does not reproduce the germline sequence, and a read error may be involved. The chain uses TRBV11-2 and TRBJ1-3; D remains ambiguous. CDR1 is SGHAT and CDR2 is FQNNGV in the germline V gene. The CDR3 covers 13 residues. CDR3 nucleotide sequence: TGTGCCAGCAGCCTAGAAACGGGAAACACCATATATTTT. Protein product: CASSLETGNTIYF.

The chain recombines TRBV10-3 with TRBJ2-6, with 10 positions matching TRBD1. CDR1 is ENHRY, CDR2 SYGVKD, per germline. The CDR3 runs to 18 residues. With 8 bases clipped from V and 0 bases from J, the junction kept 10 bases outside the gene matches. The CDR3 region is CAIRSAGTGDSGANVLTF. The CDR3, as DNA: TGTGCCATCCGAAGCGCCGGGACAGGGGACTCTGGGGCCAACGTCCTGACTTTC.

This chain connects TRBV19 to TRBJ1-5; D call uncertain. V was cut by 9 bases and J by 9 bases, with 15 bases left in between. The CDR3 runs 12 residues. Per germline, CDR1 LNHDA and CDR2 SQIVND (reference sequence). The CDR3 coding sequence is TGTGCCAGCGATTTAATTCGGTGGCCCCAGCATTTT. It specifies CASDLIRWPQHF.

The V and J genes are TRBV7-9 and TRBJ2-1; TRBD1 agrees at 9 bases. CDR3 length equals 14 residues. CDR1 is SEHNR, CDR2 FQNEAQ, per germline (reference sequence). V shed 5 bases and J 8 bases; nucleotides not matched to a gene: 7. CDR3: CASSPGTGTYEQFF. The DNA of the CDR3 is TGTGCCAGCAGCCCGGGGACAGGGACATATGAGCAGTTCTTC. Based on the CDR3 plus reference TRBV7-9 and TRBJ2-1, the full variable domain is DTGVSQNPRHKITKRGQNVTFRCDPISEHNRLYWYRQTLGQGPEFLTYFQNEAQLEKSRLLSDRFSAERPKGSFSTLEIQRTEQGDSAMYLCASSPGTGTYEQFFGPGTRLTVL.

For the CDR3, the DNA is TGTGCCAGTAGTGGCAGGGACCTCAGGGCACCCCTCCACTTT. Translation gives CASSGRDLRAPLHF. The chain is built from TRBV19 and TRBJ1-6, with a tentative D call TRBD1 (5 bases). The CDR3 contains 14 residues. The V end was cut by 5 bases, the J end by 11 bases, with 16 bases between. Germline V CDR1 and CDR2: LNHDA, SQIVND (reference sequence).

In nucleotides, the CDR3 is TGTGCCAGCAGCTTGGACAGGAGACTGTTTTTT. Residues: CASSLDRRLFF. The chain links TRBV5-8 to TRBJ1-4; the D gene is possibly TRBD1 (5 bases). Trimming left V 0 bases short and J 13 bases short, with 7 bases between. The length of the CDR3 is 11 residues. The germline V gene encodes CDR1 SGHTS and CDR2 YDEGEE.

The chain employs TRBV6-5 and TRBJ1-5; unclear D gene. Per the germline V gene, CDR1 is MNHEY and CDR2 is SVGAGI. The CDR3 runs 14 residues. V lost 0 bases and J 2 bases, leaving 5 bases between the germline ends. The CDR3 loop reads CASSYSLGNQPQHF. The CDR3 DNA follows: TGTGCCAGCAGTTACTCGCTGGGCAATCAGCCCCAGCATTTT.

The chain is built from TRBV30 and TRBJ1-5; perhaps TRBD1 as D (5 bases). The CDR3 loop spans 14 amino acids. The V gene's germline CDR1 is GTSNPN and CDR2 SVGIG (reference sequence). Deletions cut 0 bases from V and 3 bases from J, with 9 bases between. For the CDR3, the DNA is TGTGCCTGGAGTGTTGGGACCTACAATCAGCCCCAGCATTTT. Its protein product is CAWSVGTYNQPQHF.

The chain couples TRBV30 to TRBJ1-2; 7 nucleotides match TRBD1. Germline lookup yields CDR1 GTSNPN and CDR2 SVGIG (reference sequence). The CDR3 is made up of 14 amino acids. The ends lost 2 bases at V and 3 bases at J; junction bases unmatched: 6. This chain's CDR3 is CAWSLKGGDYGYTF. DNA of the CDR3: TGTGCCTGGAGTCTTAAAGGGGGCGACTATGGCTACACCTTC.

The chain is built from TRBV19 and TRBJ1-5; D might be TRBD1 (6 bases). V lost 10 bases to trimming and J lost 5 bases, with 9 bases between them. Germline CDR1 reads LNHDA; CDR2 reads SQIVND (reference sequence). The CDR3 covers 11 residues. In DNA, the CDR3 is TGTGCCACCCGGACAGATCAGCCCCAGCATTTT. This gives the protein CATRTDQPQHF. Full variable domain (missing parts from reference TRBV19 and TRBJ1-5): DGGITQSPKYLFRKEGQNVTLSCEQNLNHDAMYWYRQDPGQGLRLIYYSQIVNDFQKGDIAEGYSVSREKKESFPLTVTSAQKNPTAFYLCATRTDQPQHFGDGTRLSIL.

The chain links TRBV3-1 (or the pseudogene TRBV3-2) to TRBJ2-4, with D perhaps given as TRBD1 or TRBD2 (5 bases each). Germline assignment: CDR1 LGHDT and CDR2 YNNKEL (reference sequence). The ends were cut back, 3 bases at V and 1 base at J, with 19 bases in the middle. The CDR3 sequence is 18 residues long. The CDR3 DNA sequence: TGTGCCAGCAGCCACGCCACCGGGACGGGTAGGGCCAAAAACATTCAGTACTTC. Its protein is CASSHATGTGRAKNIQYF.

The CDR3 region has the DNA TGCGCCAGCAGCCTAGAACAGGGGTACGAGCAGTACTTC. Its protein is CASSLEQGYEQYF. V usage is TRBV5-1 and J usage is TRBJ2-7; 7 bases are shared with TRBD1. Germline V lookup: CDR1 SGHRS, CDR2 YFSETQ. Losses at the gene ends were 4 bases for V and 4 bases for J; bases not matched to a gene: 5. There are 13 residues in the CDR3.

The chain is built from TRBV6-5 and TRBJ1-3; D is unclear. CDR3 size: 12 residues. CDR1 is MNHEY and CDR2 is SVGAGI in the germline V gene. Trimming took 8 bases from V and 0 from J, leaving 5 bases between them. The CDR3 region is CASCHSGNTIYF. The CDR3 DNA reads as TGTGCCAGCTGCCACTCTGGAAACACCATATATTTT.

This chain joins TRBV10-3 and TRBJ1-1; tentative D call: TRBD1 (5 bases). The germline CDR1 and CDR2 sequences are ENHRY and SYGVKD. V was clipped by 0 bases and J by 1 base, with 9 bases between them. The CDR3 totals 15 residues. The DNA of the CDR3 is TGTGCCATCAGTGAGTCGGGCGGGGGGAACACTGAAGCTTTCTTT. This translates into CAISESGGGNTEAFF.

This CDR3 is CASSLAGDEQYF. Here the CDR3 DNA reads TGTGCCAGCAGCCTAGCGGGGGACGAGCAGTACTTC. The chain has TRBV6-5 and TRBJ2-7; 10 nucleotides agree with TRBD2. The CDR3 runs to 12 residues. V trimming: 6 bases; J trimming: 5 bases; junction bases outside the gene matches: 1. CDR1 and CDR2 (germline): MNHEY, SVGAGI.

Only one count was recorded for this clone. The CDR3 protein is CASSRTGRGYTQYF. Here the CDR3 DNA reads TGTGCCAGCAGCCGGACTGGCAGAGGGTATACGCAGTATTTT. The genes are TRBV6-5 and TRBJ2-3; a possible D gene is TRBD2 (5 bases). Germline V gene lookup returns CDR1 MNHEY and CDR2 SVGAGI. The CDR3 extends over 14 amino acids. The V end was cut by 6 bases, the J end by 7 bases, with 17 bases between.

This sequence joins TRBV6-5 and TRBJ2-7; 10 nucleotides match TRBD2. In germline, CDR1 is MNHEY, CDR2 SVGAGI. The trim removed 4 bases at V and 5 bases at J, leaving 8 bases unmatched. The CDR3 runs 15 residues. The CDR3, as DNA: TGTGCCAGCAGTTCCCTAGCGGGAGACGGCCACGAGCAGTACTTC. It encodes CASSSLAGDGHEQYF.

This chain connects TRBV5-1 to TRBJ2-5; no definite D call. The CDR3 contains 12 residues. Trimming left V 1 base short and J 2 bases short, with 3 bases between. CDR1 and CDR2 from the germline V gene are SGHRS and YFSETQ. This CDR3 is CASSLRQETQYF. Written as DNA, the CDR3 is TGCGCCAGCAGCTTGAGGCAAGAGACCCAGTACTTC. The full variable domain, its missing parts supplied by reference TRBV5-1 and TRBJ2-5, is KAGVTQTPRYLIKTRGQQVTLSCSPISGHRSVSWYQQTPGQGLQFLFEYFSETQRNKGNFPGRFSGRQFSNSRSEMNVSTLELGDSALYLCASSLRQETQYFGPGTRLLVL.

This clone was seen a handful of times. The rearrangement uses TRBV11-2 and TRBJ1-4, with D maybe TRBD1 (5 bases). The germline V and J ends were trimmed by 3 bases and 3 bases, with 8 bases remaining between them. The CDR3 is 14 residues long. The germline V gene has CDR1 SGHAT and CDR2 FQNNGV. CDR3 in amino acids: CASSFGRANEKLFF. CDR3 bases: TGTGCCAGCAGCTTCGGCAGGGCTAATGAAAAACTGTTTTTT.

This chain joins TRBV19 and TRBJ2-1, with 12 bases aligning to TRBD2. The germline V gene encodes CDR1 LNHDA and CDR2 SQIVND (reference sequence). Germline trimming cut 5 bases from V and 1 base from J; bases unmatched to any gene: 6. This CDR3 comprises 17 residues. The DNA for the CDR3 is TGTGCCAGTAGTCTAGGACTAGCGGGGAGGTCCTACAATGAGCAGTTCTTC. As protein: CASSLGLAGRSYNEQFF.

This clone came up once. CDR3 in amino acids: CASSWGRAGSTDTQYF. The DNA for the CDR3 is TGCGCCAGCAGCTGGGGGAGAGCGGGAAGCACAGATACGCAGTATTTT. This rearrangement joins TRBV5-1 to TRBJ2-3; 7 bases map to TRBD2. The CDR3 totals 16 residues. Germline values: CDR1 SGHRS, CDR2 YFSETQ. The J segment lost 0 bases and the V segment lost 3 bases, leaving 7 bases of the junction unmatched.

The chain combines TRBV3-1 (or the pseudogene TRBV3-2) with TRBJ1-5; D remains unclear. With 4 bases removed from V and 1 base from J, the gap between germline ends came to 11 bases. Germline CDR1 is LGHDT and CDR2 is YNNKEL (reference sequence). The CDR3 covers 15 residues. Written as DNA, the CDR3 is TGTGCCAGCAGCCCTCAAGGGTTGAGCAATCAGCCCCAGCATTTT. Protein sequence: CASSPQGLSNQPQHF.

This clone was observed once. This chain joins TRBV5-4 and TRBJ1-2, with 8 bases fitting TRBD1. The CDR3 covers 14 residues. Germline V CDR1 and CDR2: SGHNT, YYREEE (reference sequence). The junction had 0 bases not matched to a gene; V was cut back by 1 base and J by 1 base. The CDR3 bases are TGTGCCAGCAGCTTGACAGGGGGTAACTATGGCTACACCTTC. Translating it yields CASSLTGGNYGYTF. Complete variable domain (other parts from reference TRBV5-4 and TRBJ1-2): ETGVTQSPTHLIKTRGQQVTLRCSSQSGHNTVSWYQQALGQGPQFIFQYYREEENGRGNFPPRFSGLQFPNYSSELNVNALELDDSALYLCASSLTGGNYGYTFGSGTRLTVV.

The V gene is TRBV5-4, the J gene TRBJ2-7, with D perhaps TRBD2 (6 bases). V was trimmed by 2 bases and J by 5 bases, leaving 11 bases between them. The germline V gene has CDR1 SGHNT and CDR2 YYREEE (reference sequence). The CDR3 contains 13 residues. CDR3: CASSFLAGNEQYF. The CDR3 DNA follows: TGTGCCAGCAGCTTTCTGGCGGGAAACGAGCAGTACTTC.